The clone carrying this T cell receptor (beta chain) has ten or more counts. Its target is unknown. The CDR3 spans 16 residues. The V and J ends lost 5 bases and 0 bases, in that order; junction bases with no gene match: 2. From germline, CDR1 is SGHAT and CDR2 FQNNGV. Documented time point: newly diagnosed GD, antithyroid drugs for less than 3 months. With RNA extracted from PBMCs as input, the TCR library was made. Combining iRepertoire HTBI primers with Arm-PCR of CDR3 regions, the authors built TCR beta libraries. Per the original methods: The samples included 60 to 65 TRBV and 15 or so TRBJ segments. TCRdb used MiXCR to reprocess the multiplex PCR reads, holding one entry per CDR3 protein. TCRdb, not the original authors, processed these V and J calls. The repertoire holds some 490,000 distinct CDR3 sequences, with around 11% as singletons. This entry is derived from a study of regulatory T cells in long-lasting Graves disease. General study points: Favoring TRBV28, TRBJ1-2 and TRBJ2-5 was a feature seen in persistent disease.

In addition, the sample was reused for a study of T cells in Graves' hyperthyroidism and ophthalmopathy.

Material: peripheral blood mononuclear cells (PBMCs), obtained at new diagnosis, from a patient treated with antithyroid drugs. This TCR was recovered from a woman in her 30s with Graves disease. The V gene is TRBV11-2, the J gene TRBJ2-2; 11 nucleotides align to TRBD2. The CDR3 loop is CASSPSGRSNTGELFF. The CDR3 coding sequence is TGTGCCAGCAGCCCTAGCGGGAGGTCGAACACCGGGGAGCTGTTTTTT.